The rows below give T cell receptor beta chains drawn from one sample of a study of blood T cell repertoires in COVID-19. Generated by immunoSEQ multiplex PCR, the TCRdb table keeps only in-frame clones and is missing some. The sample lists roughly 330,000 clones; nearly 90% were seen once. The sample consisted of PBMCs or T cells enriched from blood (not recorded which). The receptors originated from a woman aged 25 to 39 who had recovered from COVID-19. Each CDR3 is given with its conserved first and last residue. A D gene is named only where the DNA matches it firmly. The size entry is marked missing in some rows and otherwise reads once, few, many or a size class.

clone size	D gene	V gene	J gene	CDR3 DNA	CDR3 protein
-	-	TRBV6-5	TRBJ1-2	TGTGCCAGCAGCCCCACTCCGGGACACCGGTTGGGTTACACCTTC	CASSPTPGHRLGYTF
-	-	TRBV19	TRBJ1-3	TGTGCCAGCCAACGATCTCAGGCGTATGGAAACACCATATATTTT	CASQRSQAYGNTIYF
-	TRBD1	TRBV14	TRBJ2-6	TGTGCCAGCAGCCAGATCGGACAGGGGGCTTTCTTCGGCTCTGGGGCCAACGTCCTGACTTTC	CASSQIGQGAFFGSGANVLTF
once	-	TRBV9	TRBJ1-2	TGTGCCAGCCGGTATCAAAACTATGGCTACACCTTC	CASRYQNYGYTF
-	-	TRBV30	TRBJ1-6	TGTGCCTGGAGTGTAGGAGTGTATAATTCACCCCTCCACTTT	CAWSVGVYNSPLHF
-	-	TRBV10-3	TRBJ2-7	TGTGCCATCAGTGAGTCAGGGACTCCCTGGCAGCAGTACTTC	CAISESGTPWQQYF
-	-	TRBV5-6	TRBJ2-3	TGTGCCAGCAGCTTGCCGGGACTCGGCACAGATACGCAGTATTTT	CASSLPGLGTDTQYF
-	-	TRBV6-5	TRBJ2-7	TGTGCCAGCAGCCTAGTCCAGGGATACGAGCAGTACTTC	CASSLVQGYEQYF
-	-	TRBV30	TRBJ1-1	TGTGCCCGCGGGCCCGGGGGGAACACTGAAGCTTTCTTT	CARGPGGNTEAFF
-	-	TRBV6-1	TRBJ2-7	TGTGCCAGCAGTGAAGTGGACAGAACCTACGAGCAGTACTTC	CASSEVDRTYEQYF
-	TRBD2	TRBV6-6	TRBJ2-2	TGTGCCAGCAGCCAGCGGGATAGAGTCCCCGGGGAGCTGTTTTTT	CASSQRDRVPGELFF
-	TRBD1	TRBV20-1	TRBJ1-1	TGCAGTGCTAGTCAGGGGGCGGAAACTGAAGCTTTCTTT	CSASQGAETEAFF
-	TRBD2	TRBV10-1	TRBJ2-3	TGCGCCAGCAGTGACGGGACTAGGATCACTAAGTATTCAGATACGCAGTATTTT	CASSDGTRITKYSDTQYF
once	TRBD1	TRBV27	TRBJ1-1	TGTGCCAGCAGTTTCGGCTTCTGGACAGGGGGGACTGAAGCTTTCTTT	CASSFGFWTGGTEAFF
-	-	TRBV7-3	TRBJ2-6	TGTGCCAGCAGTTACCGGTCCGGGGCCAACGTCCTGACTTTC	CASSYRSGANVLTF
-	TRBD2	TRBV6-5	TRBJ2-7	TGTGCCAGCAGTTACTCCAAGCGGGGGAACTCCTACGAGCAGTACTTC	CASSYSKRGNSYEQYF